These 4 T cell receptor beta chains were all obtained from the same sample, sequenced in a study of cytomegalovirus exposure and HLA in healthy donors (dated by TCRdb to the late 2010s). Library method: the immunoSEQ multiplex PCR assay. For the multiplex PCR, a mixture combining 60 forward primers for TCR Vbeta segments and 13 reverse primers for TCR Jbeta segments was used. Drawn from immuneACCESS, this table holds only the in-frame rearrangements with V and J called that TCRdb kept. Clones are partly lost; checked studies trace under half to an unresolved V gene and leave the rest unexplained. This sample comprises 100,000 to 150,000 clones, roughly 66% of them detected only once. The ten largest clones take up approximately 4.3% of the sample. The sample was PBMCs. These receptors came from a man aged 55 to 70 in good health and CMV-seropositive.

This chain joins TRBV25-1 and TRBJ1-2; TRBD1 matches at 10 bases. The CDR3 spans 16 residues. Per germline, CDR1 MGHDK and CDR2 SYGVNS. Trimming cost V 0 bases and J 4 bases; bases outside gene matches: 5. The CDR3 nucleotides read TGTGCCAGCAGTGAATATTCGACAGGGGGCAGCTATGGCTACACCTTC. Its translation: CASSEYSTGGSYGYTF.

The rearrangement joins TRBV7-3 to TRBJ2-1; TRBD2 agrees at 7 bases. The CDR3 runs 13 residues. Germline trimming cut 11 bases from V and 6 bases from J; bases unmatched to any gene: 10. CDR1 SGHTA and CDR2 FQGTGA come from the germline V gene. CDR3 in DNA: TGTGCCTCTCAGCTTACGGGGGGCAATGAGCAGTTCTTC. Its translation is CASQLTGGNEQFF.

In its sample, this clone was seen a few times. V and J are TRBV2 and TRBJ2-1; 11 bases line up with TRBD1. The CDR3 contains 15 residues. Germline CDR1 SNHLY, CDR2 FYNNEI. The V gene end was trimmed by 8 bases and the J gene end by 9 bases; junction bases not matched to a gene: 12. The chain's CDR3 is CASSGGTGGIGEQFF. The CDR3 DNA is TGTGCCAGCTCAGGAGGGACAGGGGGTATCGGTGAGCAGTTCTTC. Drawing the rest from reference TRBV2 and TRBJ2-1, the complete variable domain is EPEVTQTPSHQVTQMGQEVILRCVPISNHLYFYWYRQILGQKVEFLVSFYNNEISEKSEIFDDQFSVERPDGSNFTLKIRSTKLEDSAMYFCASSGGTGGIGEQFFGPGTRLTVL.

As concerns this clone: An end of the junction differs from the germline gene, which may be a read error. Distinct nucleotide sequences in the sample also encode this CDR3. CDR3 bases: TGCGCCAGCAGTTTCGACAGGGGGCCCGGGGAGCTGTTTTTT. It codes for CASSFDRGPGELFF. The rearrangement joins TRBV7-3 to TRBJ2-2; 10 bases align to TRBD1. This CDR3 is built from 14 residues. Looked up from germline, CDR1 is SGHTA and CDR2 is FQGTGA.